The 8 T cell receptor beta chains below all came from one sample that was sequenced in a study of cytomegalovirus exposure and HLA in healthy donors. Primers included in the PCR were 60 Vbeta and 13 Jbeta primers. Measured with immunoSEQ multiplex PCR; TCRdb has only the in-frame clones, and not every one. The sample consists of about 76,000 clones, 70% to 80% of them appearing once. Sequencing input: PBMCs. Receptors were obtained from a man aged 25-40 years in good health and CMV-seronegative.

The gene calls are TRBV7-2 and TRBJ1-5; D remains unclear. V lost 1 base and J lost 3, with 13 bases in between. CDR1 is SGHTA, CDR2 FQGNSA, per germline. CDR3 length equals 16 residues. The CDR3 nucleotides are TGTGCCAGCAGCTTAGTTTCTGCGGGCCTCAATCAGCCCCAGCATTTT. It codes for CASSLVSAGLNQPQHF.

This clone was picked up a small number of times. The rearrangement uses TRBV7-3 and TRBJ2-1, with a possible D match to TRBD2 (7 bases). V dropped 2 bases and J dropped 6 bases, with 17 bases sitting between them. The CDR3 loop spans 16 amino acids. Germline V gene data show CDR1 as SGHTA and CDR2 as FQGTGA. DNA of the CDR3: TGTGCCAGCAGCTTAGGGGGCGGGGGCATCCCCAATGAGCAGTTCTTC. Its protein is CASSLGGGGIPNEQFF.

This clone was observed a handful of times. The chain combines TRBV9 with TRBJ2-1; D uncertain. Trimming removed 0 bases at V and 4 bases at J, with 5 bases between. This CDR3 has 13 residues. Germline values: CDR1 SGDLS, CDR2 YYNGEE. The CDR3 region has the DNA TGTGCCAGCAGCGTAGAGGAGTACAATGAGCAGTTCTTC. Translated, it gives CASSVEEYNEQFF.

V usage is TRBV18 and J usage is TRBJ2-5; unclear D gene. Trimming removed 3 bases from V and 2 bases from J, with 10 bases in between. The CDR3 is 14 amino acids. Germline CDR1 KGHSH, CDR2 LQKENI. The CDR3 reads CASSPAGGQETQYF. In DNA, the CDR3 is TGTGCCAGCTCACCGGCCGGCGGACAAGAGACCCAGTACTTC.

V gene TRBV14 combines with J gene TRBJ2-7, with TRBD1 matching 7 bases. The trim removed 1 base at V and 6 bases at J, leaving 9 bases unmatched. Per germline, CDR1 SGHDN and CDR2 FVKESK. This CDR3 contains 15 residues. For the CDR3, the DNA is TGTGCCAGCAGCCAAGGTGGGACAGCTCTGCGCGAGCAGTACTTC. Translating gives CASSQGGTALREQYF.

The rearrangement uses TRBV6-5 and TRBJ2-1; 8 bases agree with TRBD2. The CDR3 runs 16 residues. Germline CDR1 is MNHEY and CDR2 is SVGAGI. The V and J ends lost 0 bases and 9 bases, in that order; junction bases with no gene match: 10. The CDR3 DNA follows: TGTGCCAGCAGTTACTCGATCACGGGGGGGCCAGGTGAGCAGTTCTTC. Translated: CASSYSITGGPGEQFF.

J is TRBJ1-1 and V is TRBV4-1; D unresolved. Trimming removed 5 bases at V and 6 bases at J, with 13 bases between. The germline V gene has CDR1 MGHRA and CDR2 YSYEKL. CDR3 size: 13 residues. The CDR3 spells CASSNRGGSEAFF. The CDR3 DNA sequence: TGCGCCAGCAGCAACCGGGGTGGATCTGAAGCTTTCTTT.

This clone has a single count. The chain carries TRBV30 and TRBJ2-2, with TRBD1 identical over 9 bases. Germline lookup yields CDR1 GTSNPN and CDR2 SVGIG (reference sequence). The CDR3 length is 14 residues. Losses at the gene ends were 4 bases for V and 8 bases for J; bases not matched to a gene: 8. CDR3 nucleotide sequence: TGTGCCTGGACTATTACAGGGGGCGGGGGGGAGCTGTTTTTT. Its translation is CAWTITGGGGELFF.